The clone carrying this TCR beta chain occurred a few times. Its specificity is unknown. This specimen comes from a study of Ad26.COV2.S vaccination and SARS-CoV-2 variants. Clones were sequenced by immunoSEQ multiplex PCR, and TCRdb holds only the in-frame ones, with some missing. Counted here are some 250,000 clones, 88% occurring once; the ten biggest clones make up roughly a tenth. Study-wide results and caveats: Similar non-spike TCR breadth was seen in vaccine and placebo recipients.

Documented treatment: around 19 received Ad26.COV2.S at low or high dose, single or two shots; about 5 received placebo; per-sample allocation not given. Sampling was performed 63 days after the first vaccine or placebo injection. The CDR3 sequence is 14 residues long. Germline CDR1 and CDR2: SGHNT and YYREEE (reference sequence). V was clipped by 5 bases and J by 1 base; unmatched bases: 5. V usage is TRBV5-4 and J usage is TRBJ1-1, with TRBD1 matching 7 bases. Specimen: peripheral blood, collected in a trial of Ad26.COV2.S vaccine versus placebo. The TCR sequence derives from a person aged 18-65 years who received the Ad26.COV2.S COVID-19 vaccine or a placebo. The CDR3 reads CASSAQGKNTEAFF. The CDR3, as DNA: TGTGCCAGCAGTGCACAGGGGAAGAACACTGAAGCTTTCTTT. The whole variable domain, remainder taken from reference TRBV5-4 and TRBJ1-1, is ETGVTQSPTHLIKTRGQQVTLRCSSQSGHNTVSWYQQALGQGPQFIFQYYREEENGRGNFPPRFSGLQFPNYSSELNVNALELDDSALYLCASSAQGKNTEAFFGQGTRLTVV.